These 28 T cell receptor beta chains originate from one sample sequenced in a study of T cell repertoires in cytomegalovirus infection. TCRdb used MiXCR to reprocess the reads, holding one entry per CDR3 protein. In the table there are more than 400,000 distinct CDR3 sequences, 26% of which are singletons. The sequenced material came from PBMCs. Receptors were obtained from a human donor in good health (CMV status not recorded). Some clones in this sample may be carry-over from other donors' samples.

The V gene is TRBV7-2, the J gene TRBJ2-3; 7 bases map to TRBD2. J was trimmed by 2 bases and V by 1 base; bases with no gene match: 6. Germline loops: CDR1 SGHTA, CDR2 FQGNSA. This CDR3 contains 16 residues. CDR3 bases: TGTGCCAGCAGCTTAGTACTTGCGGGAGACACAGATACGCAGTATTTT. This encodes CASSLVLAGDTDTQYF.

This clonotype showed up just a few times. The chain employs TRBV6-2 or TRBV6-3 and TRBJ1-1; D remains unclear. Trimming pared 4 bases from V and 1 base from J, leaving 10 bases between. This CDR3 comprises 14 residues. The germline CDR1 and CDR2 sequences are MNHEY and SVGEGT. CDR3 protein: CASSLGPPNTEAFF. The CDR3 coding sequence is TGTGCCAGCAGTTTAGGGCCGCCGAACACTGAAGCTTTCTTT.

This clonotype has more than one count but fewer than ten. The rearrangement uses TRBV27 and TRBJ1-2; TRBD1 matches at 7 bases. Germline trimming cut 7 bases from V and 7 bases from J; bases unmatched to any gene: 12. Germline CDR1 MNHEY, CDR2 SMNVEV (reference sequence). The CDR3 consists of 14 residues. CDR3 coding DNA: TGTGCCAGCACCACTACTGCAGGGGGTCGTGGCTACACCTTC. This encodes CASTTTAGGRGYTF.

This rearrangement joins TRBV5-6 to TRBJ1-2, with a possible D match to TRBD1 (5 bases). Between the trimmed V and J ends, which lost 4 bases and 4 bases, there was a span of 14 bases. The CDR3 is 14 residues long. Looked up from germline, CDR1 is SGHDT and CDR2 is YYEEEE. The CDR3 region has the DNA TGTGCCAGCAGCATAAAGACAGCCCTCTATGGCTACACCTTC. Encoded protein: CASSIKTALYGYTF.

Ten or more counts support this clonotype. The rearrangement links TRBV7-2 to TRBJ2-3; no reliable D call. The V gene's germline CDR1 is SGHTA and CDR2 FQGNSA. V lost 2 bases, J lost 5 bases, and 11 bases lay in between. This CDR3 comprises 14 residues. The chain's CDR3 is CASSLMATGDTQYF. The CDR3 DNA reads TGTGCCAGCAGCTTAATGGCTACCGGAGATACGCAGTATTTT.

The chain combines TRBV12-3 or TRBV12-4 with TRBJ2-1; no reliable D call. The CDR3 covers 14 residues. Trimming shortened V by 2 bases and J by 3 bases, and 8 bases separated the two germline ends. The CDR3 nucleotides read TGTGCCAGCAGTTTAAGTGTCAACTACAATGAGCAGTTCTTC. Its protein is CASSLSVNYNEQFF.

This clonotype was detected many times. The chain recombines TRBV7-2 with TRBJ2-4; D is tentatively TRBD1 or TRBD2 (6 bases each). V dropped 6 bases and J dropped 1 base, with 25 bases sitting between them. Per the germline V gene, CDR1 is SGHTA and CDR2 is FQGNSA. The CDR3 consists of 19 residues. The CDR3 sequence: CASRKYGVGGGIAKNIQYF. The CDR3 nucleotides are TGTGCCAGCAGAAAATACGGAGTTGGGGGCGGGATTGCCAAAAACATTCAGTACTTC.

This clonotype was counted many times. The V call is TRBV7-9, the J call TRBJ1-1; D is unresolved. This CDR3 has 14 residues. Germline assignment: CDR1 SEHNR and CDR2 FQNEAQ (reference sequence). V was shortened by 1 base and J by 3 bases, with 9 bases between the two germline ends. CDR3 sequence reads: CASSLEGSHTEAFF. The CDR3 DNA is TGTGCCAGCAGCTTAGAGGGCAGTCACACTGAAGCTTTCTTT.

The V call is TRBV6-2 or TRBV6-3, the J call TRBJ2-2; a possible D gene is TRBD2 (5 bases). CDR1 and CDR2 from the germline V gene are MNHEY and SVGEGT. Trimming stripped 7 bases from V and 5 bases from J, with 11 bases between. The CDR3 totals 13 residues. The CDR3 sequence is CASNPTRTGELFF. In DNA form, the CDR3 reads TGTGCCAGCAACCCAACTAGAACCGGGGAGCTGTTTTTT.

This clonotype has just a few counts. The chain joins TRBV2 to TRBJ1-1, with D uncertain. V lost 1 base and J 1 base, leaving 7 bases between the germline ends. The germline V gene has CDR1 SNHLY and CDR2 FYNNEI. There are 14 residues in the CDR3. This chain's CDR3 is CASSEEYENTEAFF. In DNA form, the CDR3 reads TGTGCCAGCAGTGAAGAGTACGAGAACACTGAAGCTTTCTTT.

This clonotype was seen repeatedly, ten times or more. The chain couples TRBV27 to TRBJ2-1; 9 positions match TRBD2. The CDR3 sequence is 19 residues long. The V and J ends lost 8 bases and 5 bases, in that order; junction bases with no gene match: 22. Germline CDR1 reads MNHEY; CDR2 reads SMNVEV (reference sequence). CDR3 in amino acids: CASCQRTSARLSLNNEQFF. For the CDR3, the DNA is TGTGCCAGCTGCCAGCGGACTAGCGCCCGACTATCCTTGAACAATGAGCAGTTCTTC.

As regards this clonotype: Possible read error: a much larger clone is one base away. V gene TRBV7-2 combines with J gene TRBJ2-3; D is possibly TRBD1 or TRBD2 (5 bases each). Trimming shortened V by 0 bases and J by 6 bases, and 13 bases separated the two germline ends. Germline CDR1 SGHTA, CDR2 FQGNSA. This CDR3 region has 15 residues. CDR3 residues: CASSLAGTGPDTQYF. DNA of the CDR3: TGTGCCAGCAGCTTAGCGGGGACGGGCCCCGATACGCAGTATTTT.

This clonotype showed up many times. The rearrangement links TRBV7-9 to TRBJ2-3; 8 bases are a match to TRBD1. Germline V gene lookup returns CDR1 SEHNR and CDR2 FQNEAQ (reference sequence). The trim removed 5 bases at V and 0 bases at J, leaving 4 bases unmatched. The CDR3 has 15 residues. The DNA of the CDR3 is TGTGCCAGCAGCGAGACAGGGGCTAGCACAGATACGCAGTATTTT. Translated: CASSETGASTDTQYF.

This clonotype was seen a handful of times. The chain has TRBV5-1 and TRBJ2-3, with 9 bases matching TRBD1. CDR3 length: 15 residues. The germline V gene has CDR1 SGHRS and CDR2 YFSETQ. J was trimmed by 2 bases and V by 4 bases; bases with no gene match: 5. The chain's CDR3 is CASSRTGANTDTQYF. CDR3 sequence (DNA): TGCGCCAGCAGCAGGACAGGGGCCAACACAGATACGCAGTATTTT.

This clonotype was seen at least ten times. The chain carries TRBV7-9 and TRBJ2-1; 10 bases agree with TRBD2. Germline V gives CDR1 SEHNR, CDR2 FQNEAQ (reference sequence). The CDR3 spans 17 residues. After removal of 0 bases from V and 8 bases from J, the junction contained 10 bases not matched to a gene. The CDR3 DNA is TGTGCCAGCAGCTTAGCGCAGGCTAGCGGGAGTGGCGATGAGCAGTTCTTC. Translated, it gives CASSLAQASGSGDEQFF. The variable domain in full, completed from reference TRBV7-9 and TRBJ2-1, reads DTGVSQNPRHKITKRGQNVTFRCDPISEHNRLYWYRQTLGQGPEFLTYFQNEAQLEKSRLLSDRFSAERPKGSFSTLEIQRTEQGDSAMYLCASSLAQASGSGDEQFFGPGTRLTVL.

V and J are TRBV6-1 and TRBJ1-6; tentative D call: TRBD1 (6 bases). The CDR3 covers 15 residues. V gave up 2 bases and J gave up 7 bases, with 12 bases separating them. Germline values: CDR1 MNHNS, CDR2 SASEGT. The CDR3 loop is CASSETGGWNSPLHF. As DNA, the CDR3 is TGTGCCAGCAGTGAAACTGGGGGCTGGAATTCACCCCTCCACTTT.

The V gene is TRBV4-1, the J gene TRBJ2-4; TRBD2 agrees at 7 bases. This CDR3 contains 16 residues. From germline, CDR1 is MGHRA and CDR2 YSYEKL. Unmatched junction bases numbered 4, after V lost 2 bases and J lost 0 bases. The CDR3 sequence: CASSQLAGLAKNIQYF. The CDR3 DNA sequence: TGCGCCAGCAGCCAATTAGCGGGTTTAGCCAAAAACATTCAGTACTTC.

The chain joins TRBV7-2 to TRBJ2-1, with D perhaps being TRBD1 or TRBD2 (5 bases each). Per germline, CDR1 SGHTA and CDR2 FQGNSA. This CDR3 spans 15 amino acids. V was clipped by 3 bases and J by 5 bases, with 14 bases between them. In nucleotides, the CDR3 is TGTGCCAGCAGCTTTTACCCCGGGGCAAACAATGAGCAGTTCTTC. Protein product: CASSFYPGANNEQFF.

The chain has TRBV6-8 and TRBJ1-5; no reliable D call. The V gene's germline CDR1 is MNHGY and CDR2 SAAAGT. This CDR3 contains 16 residues. Trimming shortened V by 6 bases and J by 2 bases, and 17 bases separated the two germline ends. The CDR3 coding sequence is TGTGCCAGCAGACCGCTGACGGGAGACGGCAATCAGCCCCAGCATTTT. It encodes CASRPLTGDGNQPQHF.

This chain links TRBV3-1 with TRBJ2-1; D ambiguous. The CDR3 has 12 residues. Looked up from germline, CDR1 is LGHDT and CDR2 is YNNKEL (reference sequence). V was trimmed by 2 bases and J by 6 bases, leaving 5 bases between them. The CDR3 protein is CASSQHINEQFF. The CDR3 DNA follows: TGTGCCAGCAGCCAACACATCAATGAGCAGTTCTTC.

The chain employs TRBV20-1 and TRBJ2-7, with D possibly TRBD2 on 7 matching bases. Trimming took off 3 bases at V and 10 bases at J, with 22 bases between the two ends. CDR1 and CDR2 (germline): DFQATT, SNEGSKA (reference sequence). The CDR3 covers 14 residues. CDR3 region: CSARGGGPGGRQYV. CDR3 in DNA: TGCAGTGCTAGGGGAGGGGGACCCGGAGGGCGCCAGTACGTC.

This clonotype was picked up a small number of times. The J gene is TRBJ1-5, the V gene TRBV28; possible D gene TRBD1, 5 bases. Germline values: CDR1 MDHEN, CDR2 SYDVKM. The CDR3 consists of 16 residues. Trimming left V 5 bases short and J 4 bases short, with 18 bases between. CDR3 bases: TGTGCCAGCAGTCATGCCACAGGTCTGGGAAATCAGCCCCAGCATTTT. It encodes CASSHATGLGNQPQHF.

This chain uses TRBV7-2 with TRBJ1-1; D not certain. The CDR3 consists of 14 residues. CDR1 and CDR2 from the germline V gene are SGHTA and FQGNSA. Trimming shortened V by 2 bases and J by 5 bases, and 12 bases separated the two germline ends. CDR3: CASSLRDPTTEAFF. CDR3 coding DNA: TGTGCCAGCAGCTTAAGGGATCCTACAACTGAAGCTTTCTTT.

This clonotype appeared many times. The chain couples TRBV7-2 to TRBJ2-5, with 9 positions matching TRBD1. Trimming cost V 5 bases and J 5 bases; bases outside gene matches: 15. CDR3 length: 17 amino acids. Germline V gene sequence: CDR1 SGHTA, CDR2 FQGNSA. The CDR3 loop is CASSIFWTGDLRETQYF. CDR3 sequence (DNA): TGTGCCAGCAGCATATTCTGGACAGGGGATCTCAGGGAGACCCAGTACTTC.

This clonotype occurred a few times. The chain links TRBV27 to TRBJ1-2; 8 nucleotides align to TRBD1. Germline lookup yields CDR1 MNHEY and CDR2 SMNVEV (reference sequence). V was pared by 1 base and J by 5 bases, with 3 bases of the junction left unmatched. CDR3 length: 14 amino acids. The CDR3 coding sequence is TGTGCCAGCAGTTTATTAGGACAGGGTTATGGCTACACCTTC. This encodes CASSLLGQGYGYTF.

V usage is TRBV2 and J usage is TRBJ2-4; D is perhaps TRBD1 (6 bases). CDR1 is SNHLY, CDR2 FYNNEI, per germline. CDR3 length equals 13 residues. The V end lost 6 bases, the J end lost 4 bases, and 10 bases lay between the germline ends. This CDR3 reads CASSGQIKNIQYF. DNA for the CDR3: TGTGCCAGCAGCGGACAGATTAAAAACATTCAGTACTTC.

The rearrangement uses TRBV6-2 or TRBV6-3 and TRBJ2-7; 9 bases agree with TRBD1. The CDR3 sequence is 14 residues long. CDR1 and CDR2 from the germline V gene are MNHEY and SVGEGT. V lost 7 bases and J lost 5; bases outside the gene matches: 9. CDR3 loop: CASKTGTGSHEQYV. The CDR3 nucleotides are TGTGCCAGCAAGACCGGGACAGGGTCCCACGAGCAGTACGTC.

The chain has TRBV2 and TRBJ2-7; 8 bases align to TRBD2. The germline V gene encodes CDR1 SNHLY and CDR2 FYNNEI. The ends lost 6 bases at V and 4 bases at J; junction bases unmatched: 11. The CDR3 runs to 15 residues. CDR3 bases: TGTGCCAGCAGATTAGAGGCTAGCGGGCATTACGAGCAGTACTTC. It encodes CASRLEASGHYEQYF.